This T cell receptor (beta chain) was found in a study of T-cell memory formation after mild COVID-19. Germline CDR1 SGHRS, CDR2 YFSETQ. V lost 0 bases to trimming and J lost 5 bases, with 10 bases between them. This CDR3 region has 14 residues. A single record per CDR3 protein comes from TCRdb applying MiXCR to the 5' RACE reads. The sample has 300,000 to 400,000 distinct CDR3 sequences; around 27% are singletons. This clonotype turned up a few times. The source is an adult woman who had mild COVID-19 (a few samples of this study predate the infection). Cell type and time point are not known. The rearrangement joins TRBV5-1 to TRBJ2-3; D unclear. Sequenced input: PBMCs or a T cell subset sorted from them (not recorded which). CDR3 bases: TGCGCCAGCAGCTTGGATTCGACGGAAGATACGCAGTATTTT. Its translation: CASSLDSTEDTQYF.